This is a list of T cell receptor beta chains from one sample in a study of OX40 agonist ivuxolimab in advanced cancers. TCRdb's table, derived via immunoSEQ multiplex PCR, lists solely in-frame clones and lacks some. The table lists 35,000 to 55,000 clones, around nine tenths of them singletons. The sequences come from CD4+ or CD8+ T cells sorted from blood, collected in a trial of the OX40 agonist ivuxolimab. The receptor source for this set is an adult with an advanced solid tumor such as melanoma, head and neck, liver or kidney cancer. CDR3s include the opening cysteine and the closing phenylalanine or tryptophan. D genes are given only for firm matches. Size values are once, few and many counts, or a class for expanded clones, and some rows have none.

v_gene	j_gene	abundance	len	d_gene	CDR3aa	CDR3nt
TRBV27	TRBJ2-2	-	18	-	CASRPFFIAGQAGGELFF	TGTGCCAGCAGACCCTTTTTTATAGCGGGACAGGCGGGCGGGGAGCTGTTTTTT
TRBV11-2	TRBJ1-5	-	16	-	CASSLVSGLSNQPQHF	TGTGCCAGCAGCTTAGTCTCGGGACTTAGCAATCAGCCCCAGCATTTT
TRBV10-3	TRBJ2-7	-	15	-	CAISESGRSTYEQYF	TGTGCCATCAGTGAGTCTGGGCGGTCCACCTACGAGCAGTACTTC
TRBV28	TRBJ1-1	-	14	-	CASSLEELNTEAFF	TGTGCCAGCAGTTTAGAAGAATTGAACACTGAAGCTTTCTTT
TRBV5-1	TRBJ2-1	-	15	TRBD2	CASSLGLAAYNEQFF	TGCGCCAGCAGCTTGGGACTAGCGGCCTACAATGAGCAGTTCTTC
TRBV19	TRBJ2-3	-	17	TRBD2	CASRLSPGTSGGDTQYF	TGTGCCAGTAGACTTAGTCCCGGGACTAGCGGAGGAGATACGCAGTATTTT
TRBV5-1	TRBJ2-5	-	14	TRBD2	CASSPGTSVETQYF	TGCGCCAGCAGCCCCGGGACTAGCGTAGAGACCCAGTACTTC
TRBV27	TRBJ2-4	-	15	TRBD2	CASSLYLAGGNIQYF	TGTGCCAGTAGTTTATACCTAGCGGGGGGGAACATTCAGTACTTC
TRBV7-3	TRBJ1-3	-	16	-	CASSLTGGLSGNTIYF	TGTGCCAGCAGCTTAACCGGCGGACTCTCTGGAAACACCATATATTTT
TRBV4-1	TRBJ2-7	-	18	TRBD2	CASSRGLAGVLPLDEQYF	TGCGCCAGCAGCCGCGGACTAGCGGGAGTTCTACCCCTCGACGAGCAGTACTTC
TRBV4-1	TRBJ2-5	-	13	-	CASSLTGRETQYF	TGCGCCAGCAGCCTTACAGGAAGAGAGACCCAGTACTTC
TRBV28	TRBJ1-5	-	13	TRBD1	CASSRDRNQPQHF	TGTGCCAGCAGTCGGGACAGAAATCAGCCCCAGCATTTT
TRBV6-1	TRBJ2-3	once	14	-	CASSGRDVTDTQYF	TGTGCCAGCAGTGGCCGGGACGTGACAGATACGCAGTATTTT